The present TCR beta chain was sequenced within a study of blood T cell repertoires in COVID-19. In the study's own analysis: For nucleated cells, counts were estimated from reference gene primer amplification. Generated by immunoSEQ multiplex PCR, the TCRdb table keeps only in-frame clones and is missing some. V and J calls plus clone size are reproduced from that table; the DNA served to infer D and trimming. The sample yields over 250,000 clones, around 87% seen once. The age range of participants was roughly 18 to 90 years, with residence in fewer than 25 US areas. Which cohort a participant joined came from the clinical history participants gave. Trimming left V 4 bases short and J 4 bases short, with 13 bases between. Germline CDR1 and CDR2: SQVTM and ANQGSEA. This CDR3 has 13 amino acids.

The chain carries TRBV29-1 and TRBJ2-5; tentatively, D is TRBD1 (6 bases). What was sequenced was PBMCs or T cells enriched from blood (not recorded which). The clonotype was recovered from a woman aged 30 to 39 who had recovered from COVID-19. The CDR3 reads CSVAEGVGETQYF. CDR3 nucleotide sequence: TGCAGCGTTGCTGAGGGGGTTGGAGAGACCCAGTACTTC.